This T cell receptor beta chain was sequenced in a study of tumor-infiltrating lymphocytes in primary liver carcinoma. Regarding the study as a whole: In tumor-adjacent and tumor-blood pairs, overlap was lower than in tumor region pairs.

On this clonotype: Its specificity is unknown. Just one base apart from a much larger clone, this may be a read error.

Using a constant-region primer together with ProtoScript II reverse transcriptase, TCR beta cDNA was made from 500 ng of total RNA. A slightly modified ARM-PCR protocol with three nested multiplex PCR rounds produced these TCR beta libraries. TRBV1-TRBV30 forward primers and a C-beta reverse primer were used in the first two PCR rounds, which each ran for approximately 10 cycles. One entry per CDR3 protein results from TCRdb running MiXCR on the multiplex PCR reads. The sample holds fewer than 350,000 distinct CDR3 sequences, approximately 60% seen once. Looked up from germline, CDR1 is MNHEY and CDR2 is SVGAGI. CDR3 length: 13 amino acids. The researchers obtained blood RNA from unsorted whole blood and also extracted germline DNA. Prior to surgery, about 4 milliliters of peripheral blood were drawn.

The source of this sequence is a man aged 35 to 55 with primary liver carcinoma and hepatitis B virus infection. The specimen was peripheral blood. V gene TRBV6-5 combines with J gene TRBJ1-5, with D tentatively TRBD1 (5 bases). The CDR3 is CTSSRDPNQPQHF. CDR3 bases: TGTACCAGCAGTCGGGACCCCAATCAGCCCCAGCATTTT.